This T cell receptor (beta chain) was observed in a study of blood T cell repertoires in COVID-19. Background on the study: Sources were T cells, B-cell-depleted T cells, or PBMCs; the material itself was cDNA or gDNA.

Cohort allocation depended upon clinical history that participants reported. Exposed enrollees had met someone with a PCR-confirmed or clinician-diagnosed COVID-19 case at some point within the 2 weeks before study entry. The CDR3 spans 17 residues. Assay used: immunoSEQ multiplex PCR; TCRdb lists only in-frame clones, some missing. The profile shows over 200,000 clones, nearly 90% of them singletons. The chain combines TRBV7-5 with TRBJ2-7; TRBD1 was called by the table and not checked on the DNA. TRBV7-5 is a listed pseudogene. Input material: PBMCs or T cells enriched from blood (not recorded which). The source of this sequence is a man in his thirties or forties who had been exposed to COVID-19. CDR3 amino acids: CVRSLATRRDRFWEQYF. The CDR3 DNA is TGTGTCAGAAGCTTAGCAACGCGTCGGGACAGGTTTTGGGAGCAGTACTTC.